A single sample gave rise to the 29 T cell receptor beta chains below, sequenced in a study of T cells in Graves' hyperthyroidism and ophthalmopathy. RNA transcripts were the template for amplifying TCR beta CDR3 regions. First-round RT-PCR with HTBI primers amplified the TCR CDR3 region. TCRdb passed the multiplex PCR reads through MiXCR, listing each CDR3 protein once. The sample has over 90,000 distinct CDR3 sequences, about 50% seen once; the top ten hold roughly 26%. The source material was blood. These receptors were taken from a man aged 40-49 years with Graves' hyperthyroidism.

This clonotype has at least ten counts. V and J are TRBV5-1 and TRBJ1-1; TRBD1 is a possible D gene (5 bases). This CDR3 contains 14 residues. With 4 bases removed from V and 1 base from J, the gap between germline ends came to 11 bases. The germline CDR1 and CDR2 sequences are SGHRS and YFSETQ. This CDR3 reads CASSLIGQNTEAFF. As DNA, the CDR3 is TGCGCCAGCAGCCTAATAGGACAGAACACTGAAGCTTTCTTT.

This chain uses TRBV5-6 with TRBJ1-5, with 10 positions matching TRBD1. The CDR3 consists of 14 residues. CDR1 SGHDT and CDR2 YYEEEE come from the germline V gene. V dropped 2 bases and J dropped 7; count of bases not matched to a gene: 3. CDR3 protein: CASSFGTGVQPQHF. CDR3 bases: TGTGCCAGCAGCTTCGGGACAGGGGTCCAGCCCCAGCATTTT.

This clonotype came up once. This CDR3 is CSARDNKASGTEAFF. CDR3 DNA sequence: TGCAGTGCTAGAGATAACAAGGCTAGCGGGACTGAAGCTTTCTTT. The chain employs TRBV20-1 and TRBJ1-1, with no clear D. V was shortened by 0 bases and J by 5 bases, with 16 bases between the two germline ends. Germline assignment: CDR1 DFQATT and CDR2 SNEGSKA (reference sequence). This CDR3 spans 15 amino acids.

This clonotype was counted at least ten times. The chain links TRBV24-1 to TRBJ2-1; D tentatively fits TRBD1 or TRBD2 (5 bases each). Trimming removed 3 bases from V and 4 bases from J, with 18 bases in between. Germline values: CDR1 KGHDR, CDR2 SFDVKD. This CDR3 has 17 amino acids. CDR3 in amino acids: CATSDASGTHDYNEQFF. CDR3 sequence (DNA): TGTGCCACCAGTGATGCCTCCGGGACGCACGATTACAATGAGCAGTTCTTC.

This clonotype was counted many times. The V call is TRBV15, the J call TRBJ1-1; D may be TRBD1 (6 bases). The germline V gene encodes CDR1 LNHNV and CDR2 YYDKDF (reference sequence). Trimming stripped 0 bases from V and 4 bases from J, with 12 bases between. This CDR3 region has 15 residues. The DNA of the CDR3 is TGTGCCACCAGCAGAGACCAACAGGGTCGCACTGAAGCTTTCTTT. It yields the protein CATSRDQQGRTEAFF.

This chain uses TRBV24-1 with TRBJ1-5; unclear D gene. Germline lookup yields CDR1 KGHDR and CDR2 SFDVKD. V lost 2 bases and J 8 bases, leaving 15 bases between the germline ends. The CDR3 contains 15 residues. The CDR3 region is CATSDSQTPGKPQHF. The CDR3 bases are TGTGCCACCAGTGATTCACAGACACCGGGGAAGCCCCAGCATTTT.

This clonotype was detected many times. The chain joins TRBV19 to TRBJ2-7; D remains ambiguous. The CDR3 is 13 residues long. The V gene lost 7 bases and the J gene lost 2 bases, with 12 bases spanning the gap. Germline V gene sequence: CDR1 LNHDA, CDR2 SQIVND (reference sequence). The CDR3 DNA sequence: TGTGCCAGTACCTCCGGCAAGCCCTACGAGCAGTACTTC. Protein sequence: CASTSGKPYEQYF.

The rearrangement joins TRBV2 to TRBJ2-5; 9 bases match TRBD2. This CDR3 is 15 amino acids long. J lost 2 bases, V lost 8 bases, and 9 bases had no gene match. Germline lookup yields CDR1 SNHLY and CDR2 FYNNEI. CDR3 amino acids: CASLAGRGLQETQYF. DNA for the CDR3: TGTGCCAGCCTAGCGGGACGGGGGCTACAAGAGACCCAGTACTTC.

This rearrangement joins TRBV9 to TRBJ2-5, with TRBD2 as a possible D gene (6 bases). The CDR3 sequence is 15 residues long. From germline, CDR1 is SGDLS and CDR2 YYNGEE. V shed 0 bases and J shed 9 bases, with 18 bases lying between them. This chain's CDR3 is CASSVESSTREAQYF. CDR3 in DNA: TGTGCCAGCAGCGTAGAATCTAGCACTAGGGAGGCCCAGTACTTC.

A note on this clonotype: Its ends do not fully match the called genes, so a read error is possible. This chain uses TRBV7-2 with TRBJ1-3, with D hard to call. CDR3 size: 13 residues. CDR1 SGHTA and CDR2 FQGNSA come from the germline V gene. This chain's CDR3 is CASSPRTGNAIYF. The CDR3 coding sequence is TGTGCCAGCAGCCCCAGGACTGGAAACGCCATATATTTT.

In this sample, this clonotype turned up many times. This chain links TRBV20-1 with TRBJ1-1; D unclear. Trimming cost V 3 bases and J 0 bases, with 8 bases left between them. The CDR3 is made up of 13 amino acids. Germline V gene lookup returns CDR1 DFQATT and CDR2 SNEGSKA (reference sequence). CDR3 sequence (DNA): TGCAGTGCTAGGAGGGCAGTGAACACTGAAGCTTTCTTT. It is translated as CSARRAVNTEAFF.

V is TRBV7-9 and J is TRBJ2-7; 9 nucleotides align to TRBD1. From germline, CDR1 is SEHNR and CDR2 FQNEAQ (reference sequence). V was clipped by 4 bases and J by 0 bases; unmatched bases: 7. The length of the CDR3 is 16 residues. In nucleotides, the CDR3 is TGTGCCAGCAGCTCCCCCCGGGACAGGGCCTCCTACGAGCAGTACTTC. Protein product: CASSSPRDRASYEQYF.

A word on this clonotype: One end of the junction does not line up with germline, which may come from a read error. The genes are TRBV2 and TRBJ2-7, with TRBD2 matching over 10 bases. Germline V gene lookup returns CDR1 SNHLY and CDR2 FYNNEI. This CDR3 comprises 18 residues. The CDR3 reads CASSTSGGGSSGFYERYF. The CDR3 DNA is TGTGCCAGCAGTACAAGCGGGGGGGGGTCTAGCGGATTCTACGAGCGGTACTTC.

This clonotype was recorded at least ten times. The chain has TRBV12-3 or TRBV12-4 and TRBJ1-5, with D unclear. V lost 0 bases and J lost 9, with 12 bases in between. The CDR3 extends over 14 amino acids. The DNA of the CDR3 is TGTGCCAGCAGTTTAGCGCCCGACTCCCGGCCCCAGCATTTT. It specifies CASSLAPDSRPQHF.

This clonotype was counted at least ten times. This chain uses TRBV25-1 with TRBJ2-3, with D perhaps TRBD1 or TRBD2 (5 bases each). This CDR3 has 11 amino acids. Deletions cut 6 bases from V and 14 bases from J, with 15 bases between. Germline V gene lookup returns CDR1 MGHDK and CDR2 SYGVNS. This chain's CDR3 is CASSPGAPRYF. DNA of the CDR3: TGTGCCAGCAGCCCCGGGGCGCCGCGGTATTTT. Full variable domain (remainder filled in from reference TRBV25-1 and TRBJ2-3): EADIYQTPRYLVIGTGKKITLECSQTMGHDKMYWYQQDPGMELHLIHYSYGVNSTEKGDLSSESTVSRIRTEHFPLTLESARPSHTSQYLCASSPGAPRYFGPGTRLTVL.

CDR3 protein: CSLAGPNEQFF. The CDR3 DNA is TGCAGCTTAGCGGGACCCAATGAGCAGTTCTTC. J is TRBJ2-1 and V is TRBV29-1; 8 bases match TRBD2. The CDR3 runs to 11 residues. V lost 8 bases to trimming and J lost 6 bases; unmatched junction nucleotides: 3. CDR1 is SQVTM, CDR2 ANQGSEA, per germline.

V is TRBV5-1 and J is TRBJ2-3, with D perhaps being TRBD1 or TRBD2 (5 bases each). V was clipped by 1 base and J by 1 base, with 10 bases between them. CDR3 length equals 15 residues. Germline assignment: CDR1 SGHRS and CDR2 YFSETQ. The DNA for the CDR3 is TGCGCCAGCAGCTTGAACGGGGCAGGCACAGATACGCAGTATTTT. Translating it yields CASSLNGAGTDTQYF.

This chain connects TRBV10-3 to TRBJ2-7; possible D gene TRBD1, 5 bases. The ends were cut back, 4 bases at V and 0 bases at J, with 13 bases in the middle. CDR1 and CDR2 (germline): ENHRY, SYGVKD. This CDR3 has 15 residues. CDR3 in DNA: TGTGCCATCAGTGTATCAGGGTCCCCCTCCTACGAGCAGTACTTC. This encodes CAISVSGSPSYEQYF.

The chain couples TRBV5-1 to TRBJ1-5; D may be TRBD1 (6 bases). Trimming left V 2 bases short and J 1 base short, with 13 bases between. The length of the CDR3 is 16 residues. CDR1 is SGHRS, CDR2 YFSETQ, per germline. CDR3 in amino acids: CASSFLEGGSNQPQHF. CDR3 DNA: TGCGCCAGCAGCTTCCTGGAAGGGGGAAGCAATCAGCCCCAGCATTTT. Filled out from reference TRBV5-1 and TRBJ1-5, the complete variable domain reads KAGVTQTPRYLIKTRGQQVTLSCSPISGHRSVSWYQQTPGQGLQFLFEYFSETQRNKGNFPGRFSGRQFSNSRSEMNVSTLELGDSALYLCASSFLEGGSNQPQHFGDGTRLSIL.

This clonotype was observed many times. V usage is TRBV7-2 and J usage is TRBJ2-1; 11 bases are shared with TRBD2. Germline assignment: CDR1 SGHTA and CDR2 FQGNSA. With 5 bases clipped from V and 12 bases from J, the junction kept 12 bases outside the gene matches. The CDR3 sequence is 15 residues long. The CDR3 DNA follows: TGTGCCAGCAGCCAAAATAGCGGGGGGGCCGGGCGGCAGTTCTTC. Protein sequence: CASSQNSGGAGRQFF.

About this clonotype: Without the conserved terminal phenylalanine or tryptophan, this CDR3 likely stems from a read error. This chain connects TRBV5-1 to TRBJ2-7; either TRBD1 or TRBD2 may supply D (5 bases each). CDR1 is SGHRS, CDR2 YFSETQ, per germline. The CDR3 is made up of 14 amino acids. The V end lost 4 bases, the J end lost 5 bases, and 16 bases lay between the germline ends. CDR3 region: CASSPRWGSDEQYL. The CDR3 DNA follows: TGCGCCAGCAGCCCCCGTTGGGGGTCGGACGAGCAGTACCTC.

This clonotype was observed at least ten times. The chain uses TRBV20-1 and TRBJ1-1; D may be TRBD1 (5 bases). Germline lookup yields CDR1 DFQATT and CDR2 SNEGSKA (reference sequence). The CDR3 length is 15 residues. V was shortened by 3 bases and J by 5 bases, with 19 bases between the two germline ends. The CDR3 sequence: CSARGVSGLGTEAFF. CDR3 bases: TGCAGTGCTAGGGGGGTTAGCGGGTTGGGGACTGAAGCTTTCTTT.

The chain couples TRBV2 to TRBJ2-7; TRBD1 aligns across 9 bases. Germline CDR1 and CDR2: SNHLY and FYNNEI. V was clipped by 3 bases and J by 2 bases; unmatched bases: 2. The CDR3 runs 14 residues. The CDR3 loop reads CASSDWDRAYEQYF. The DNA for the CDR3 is TGTGCCAGCAGTGATTGGGACAGGGCCTACGAGCAGTACTTC.

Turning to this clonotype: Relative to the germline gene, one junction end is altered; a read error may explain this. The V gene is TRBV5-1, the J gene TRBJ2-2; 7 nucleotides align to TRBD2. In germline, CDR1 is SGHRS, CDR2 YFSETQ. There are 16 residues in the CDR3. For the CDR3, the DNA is TGCGGCAGCAGCGGGGAACAGCTTACTCTCACCGGGGAGCTGTTTTTT. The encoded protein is CGSSGEQLTLTGELFF.

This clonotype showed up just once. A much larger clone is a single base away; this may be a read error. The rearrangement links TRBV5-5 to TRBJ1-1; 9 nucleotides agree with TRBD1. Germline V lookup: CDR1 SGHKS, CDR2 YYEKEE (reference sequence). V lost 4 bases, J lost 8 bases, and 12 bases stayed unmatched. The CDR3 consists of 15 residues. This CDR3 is CASSLRDRAGTEAFF. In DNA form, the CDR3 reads TGTGCCAGCAGCCTCCGGGACAGGGCCGGGACAGAAGCTTTCTTT.

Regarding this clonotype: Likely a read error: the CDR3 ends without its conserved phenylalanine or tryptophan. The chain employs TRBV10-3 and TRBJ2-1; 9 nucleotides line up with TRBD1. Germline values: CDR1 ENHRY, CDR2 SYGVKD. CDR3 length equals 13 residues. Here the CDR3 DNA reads TGTGGCATGGGGACAGGGTCGTTCAATGAGCAGTTCCTC. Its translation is CGMGTGSFNEQFL.

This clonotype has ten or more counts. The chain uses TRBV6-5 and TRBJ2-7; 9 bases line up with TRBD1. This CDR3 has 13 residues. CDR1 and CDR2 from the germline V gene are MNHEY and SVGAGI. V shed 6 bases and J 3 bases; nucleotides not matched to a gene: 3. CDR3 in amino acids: CASRGGQGYEQYF. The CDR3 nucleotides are TGTGCCAGCAGGGGGGGACAGGGCTACGAGCAGTACTTC.

CDR3: CASSVGSGDGNTF. The CDR3 DNA reads as TGTGCCAGCAGCGTAGGATCCGGGGATGGAAACACCTTC. V and J are TRBV9 and TRBJ1-2; D is ambiguous. The V and J ends lost 0 bases and 12 bases respectively, with 15 bases between them. The CDR3 spans 13 residues. CDR1 and CDR2 from the germline V gene are SGDLS and YYNGEE.

The CDR3 here is CASREARGVEQFF. CDR3 DNA: TGTGCCAGCAGAGAAGCGAGGGGAGTCGAGCAGTTCTTC. The rearrangement joins TRBV25-1 to TRBJ2-1; D possibly uses TRBD1 or TRBD2 (5 bases each). CDR1 is MGHDK, CDR2 SYGVNS, per germline. The CDR3 length is 13 residues. Deletions cut 6 bases from V and 10 bases from J, with 16 bases between. The whole variable domain, filled in from reference TRBV25-1 and TRBJ2-1, reads EADIYQTPRYLVIGTGKKITLECSQTMGHDKMYWYQQDPGMELHLIHYSYGVNSTEKGDLSSESTVSRIRTEHFPLTLESARPSHTSQYLCASREARGVEQFFGPGTRLTVL.